One and the same sample provided the 18 T cell receptor beta chains below, sequenced in a study of blood T cell repertoires in COVID-19. The assay was immunoSEQ multiplex PCR, and TCRdb's table has in-frame clones only and misses some. Of over 150,000 clones in the sample, 65% to 85% were seen once. What was sequenced was peripheral blood. These receptor sequences come from a woman between 35 and 50 years old with COVID-19, enrolled during active disease.

The chain recombines TRBV3-1 (or the pseudogene TRBV3-2) with TRBJ2-3, with 9 bases matching TRBD2. There are 16 residues in the CDR3. Looked up from germline, CDR1 is LGHDT and CDR2 is YNNKEL (reference sequence). The trim removed 2 bases at V and 2 bases at J, leaving 5 bases unmatched. CDR3 sequence: CASSQISGSLTDTQYF. The CDR3 DNA is TGTGCCAGCAGCCAAATTAGCGGGAGTCTCACAGATACGCAGTATTTT.

The V and J genes are TRBV10-3 and TRBJ2-7, with D tentatively TRBD1 (6 bases). Looked up from germline, CDR1 is ENHRY and CDR2 is SYGVKD. There are 16 residues in the CDR3. The V gene lost 2 bases and the J gene lost 0 bases, with 14 bases spanning the gap. CDR3 residues: CAISEGQLGPSYEQYF. CDR3 DNA sequence: TGTGCCATCAGTGAGGGACAGTTGGGTCCCTCCTACGAGCAGTACTTC.

V is TRBV5-1 and J is TRBJ1-4, with 7 bases lining up with TRBD1. The CDR3 has 15 amino acids. The ends lost 3 bases at V and 8 bases at J; junction bases unmatched: 10. In germline, CDR1 is SGHRS, CDR2 YFSETQ. In DNA form, the CDR3 reads TGCGCCAGCAGCTCTACAGGGGCCCCAGGGGAAAAACTGTTTTTT. Translated, it gives CASSSTGAPGEKLFF.

In its sample, this clone was seen once. This sequence joins TRBV6-4 and TRBJ1-6; 11 bases agree with TRBD1. The CDR3 sequence is 14 residues long. With V trimmed by 5 bases and J by 8 bases, 2 bases remained unmatched. The V gene's germline CDR1 is MRHNA and CDR2 SNTAGT. The CDR3 region has the DNA TGTGCCAGCAGTCGGGACAGGGGGGATTCACCCCTCCACTTT. This sequence encodes CASSRDRGDSPLHF.

The chain couples TRBV19 to TRBJ1-2; D might be TRBD1 (5 bases). Germline V gene data show CDR1 as LNHDA and CDR2 as SQIVND (reference sequence). Deletions cut 5 bases from V and 2 bases from J, with 9 bases between. CDR3 length: 13 residues. The CDR3 DNA is TGTGCCAGTAGTGACAGACCAAACTATGGCTACACCTTC. It is translated as CASSDRPNYGYTF.

This clone was counted between two and nine times. V is TRBV6-4 and J is TRBJ2-3; 13 bases line up with TRBD2. The germline V gene has CDR1 MRHNA and CDR2 SNTAGT. The CDR3 covers 16 residues. The V and J ends lost 2 bases and 2 bases, in that order; junction bases with no gene match: 1. The CDR3 reads CASSDGTSGTTDTQYF. In nucleotides, the CDR3 is TGTGCCAGCAGTGACGGGACTAGCGGGACCACAGATACGCAGTATTTT.

This clone showed up just once. The chain carries TRBV27 and TRBJ2-3; TRBD1 matches 7 bases. V trimming: 3 bases; J trimming: 3 bases; junction bases outside the gene matches: 3. Germline V gene sequence: CDR1 MNHEY, CDR2 SMNVEV (reference sequence). This CDR3 region has 14 residues. The CDR3 is CASSLVQGTDTQYF. The CDR3 coding sequence is TGTGCCAGCAGTTTGGTACAGGGGACAGATACGCAGTATTTT.

The chain links TRBV2 to TRBJ1-1; 8 bases align to TRBD1. The germline CDR1 and CDR2 sequences are SNHLY and FYNNEI. V trimming: 6 bases; J trimming: 4 bases; junction bases outside the gene matches: 4. This CDR3 contains 13 residues. CDR3 loop: CASRPDRGTEAFF. In DNA form, the CDR3 reads TGTGCCAGCAGACCCGACAGGGGCACTGAAGCTTTCTTT.

This clone is a singleton in its sample. This sequence joins TRBV15 and TRBJ1-1; TRBD1 might be the D (6 bases). V lost 0 bases to trimming and J lost 4 bases, with 12 bases between them. Germline-derived CDR1 and CDR2 are LNHNV and YYDKDF (reference sequence). This CDR3 spans 15 amino acids. The DNA of the CDR3 is TGTGCCACCAGCAGAGATCAGGGAGGGGGCACTGAAGCTTTCTTT. Translation: CATSRDQGGGTEAFF.

The chain employs TRBV18 and TRBJ1-6; D may be TRBD1 (5 bases). The V end lost 6 bases, the J end lost 7 bases, and 16 bases lay between the germline ends. CDR3 length equals 15 residues. Germline CDR1 KGHSH, CDR2 LQKENI. For the CDR3, the DNA is TGTGCCAGCTCCCGGGACTGGGAGGACAATTCACCCCTCCACTTT. Its protein is CASSRDWEDNSPLHF.

The rearrangement links TRBV10-2 to TRBJ1-4; TRBD1 aligns across 8 bases. CDR3 size: 16 residues. The V and J ends lost 3 bases and 3 bases, in that order; junction bases with no gene match: 6. From germline, CDR1 is WSHSY and CDR2 SAAADI. The CDR3 DNA is TGCGCCAGCAGTGATCAGGGGGCGGGAGCTAATGAAAAACTGTTTTTT. It yields the protein CASSDQGAGANEKLFF.

The V gene is TRBV6-5, the J gene TRBJ2-7, with TRBD2 matching 7 bases. The CDR3 extends over 13 amino acids. Looked up from germline, CDR1 is MNHEY and CDR2 is SVGAGI. Losses at the gene ends were 6 bases for V and 2 bases for J; bases not matched to a gene: 4. The CDR3 region has the DNA TGTGCCAGCAGCTCGGGACTAACCTACGAGCAGTACTTC. This encodes CASSSGLTYEQYF.

The chain recombines TRBV28 with TRBJ1-3, with D perhaps matching TRBD1 (6 bases). This CDR3 is built from 16 residues. Germline CDR1 and CDR2: MDHEN and SYDVKM. Trimming pared 8 bases from V and 4 bases from J, leaving 21 bases between. CDR3 sequence reads: CASRLGAGAAGNTIYF. The CDR3 region has the DNA TGTGCCAGCCGCCTGGGGGCAGGCGCCGCAGGAAACACCATATATTTT.

The rearrangement links TRBV3-1 (or the pseudogene TRBV3-2) to TRBJ2-5; D may be TRBD1 (6 bases). The V gene lost 4 bases and the J gene lost 5 bases, with 14 bases spanning the gap. The CDR3 consists of 14 residues. CDR1 LGHDT and CDR2 YNNKEL come from the germline V gene (reference sequence). CDR3 residues: CASSLATGLETQYF. CDR3 sequence (DNA): TGTGCCAGCAGCCTCGCAACAGGGTTGGAGACCCAGTACTTC.

This rearrangement joins TRBV6-5 to TRBJ1-2; TRBD1 matches at 7 bases. Germline V gives CDR1 MNHEY, CDR2 SVGAGI. V lost 1 base, J lost 4 bases, and 6 bases stayed unmatched. The CDR3 covers 15 residues. This CDR3 reads CASSYFQGGGYGYTF. CDR3 coding DNA: TGTGCCAGCAGTTACTTTCAGGGGGGAGGCTATGGCTACACCTTC.

V and J are TRBV28 and TRBJ2-7; the match to TRBD2 covers 7 bases. From germline, CDR1 is MDHEN and CDR2 SYDVKM. V was pared by 11 bases and J by 0 bases, with 7 bases of the junction left unmatched. The CDR3 is made up of 13 amino acids. The CDR3 loop reads CACVRGSSYEQYF. DNA of the CDR3: TGTGCCTGCGTGCGGGGGAGCTCCTACGAGCAGTACTTC.

This sequence joins TRBV29-1 and TRBJ1-2; 7 nucleotides line up with TRBD1. With V trimmed by 7 bases and J by 8 bases, 13 bases remained unmatched. Germline CDR1 SQVTM, CDR2 ANQGSEA. This CDR3 region has 13 residues. The CDR3 is CSARDSSWGGYTF. CDR3 DNA: TGCAGCGCCCGGGACAGTTCATGGGGCGGCTACACCTTC.

This sequence joins TRBV27 and TRBJ1-1; D is possibly TRBD1 (5 bases). Germline CDR1 MNHEY, CDR2 SMNVEV (reference sequence). The CDR3 is made up of 14 amino acids. V was pared by 8 bases and J by 8 bases, with 21 bases between. This CDR3 is CASAPSATVAEAFF. In DNA form, the CDR3 reads TGTGCCAGCGCCCCCTCCGCGACAGTTGCCGAAGCTTTCTTT.